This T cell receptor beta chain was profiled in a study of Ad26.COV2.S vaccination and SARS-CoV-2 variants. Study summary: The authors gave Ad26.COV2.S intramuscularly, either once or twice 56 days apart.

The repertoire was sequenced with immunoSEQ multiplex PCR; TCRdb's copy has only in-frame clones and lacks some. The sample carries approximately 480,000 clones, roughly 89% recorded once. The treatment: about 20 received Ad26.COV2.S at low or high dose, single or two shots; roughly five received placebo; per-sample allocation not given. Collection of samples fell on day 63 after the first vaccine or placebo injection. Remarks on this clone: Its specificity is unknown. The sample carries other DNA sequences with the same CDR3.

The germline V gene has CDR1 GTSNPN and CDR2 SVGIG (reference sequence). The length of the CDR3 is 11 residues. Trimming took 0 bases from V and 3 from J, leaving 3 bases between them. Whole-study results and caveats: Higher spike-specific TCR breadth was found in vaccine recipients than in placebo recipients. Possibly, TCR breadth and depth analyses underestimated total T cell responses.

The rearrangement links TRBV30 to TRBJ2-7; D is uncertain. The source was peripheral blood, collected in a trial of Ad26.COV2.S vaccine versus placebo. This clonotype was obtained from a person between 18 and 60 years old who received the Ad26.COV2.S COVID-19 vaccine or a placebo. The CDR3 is CAWSVGYEQYF. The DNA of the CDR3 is TGTGCCTGGAGTGTAGGCTACGAGCAGTACTTC.